The 26 T cell receptor beta chains below come from one sample, sequenced in a study of T cell responses to AZD1222 COVID-19 vaccine. TCRdb keeps only in-frame clones here, not all; method: immunoSEQ multiplex PCR. The table lists about 55,000 clones, approximately 80% of them singletons, with 4.5% to 5% in the top ten. The input for sequencing was peripheral blood, taken 28 days after the second AZD1222 dose. These receptors were obtained from an adult who received the AZD1222 COVID-19 vaccine.

This chain joins TRBV6-2 or TRBV6-3 and TRBJ1-6, with D unclear. Germline V CDR1 and CDR2: MNHEY, SVGEGT. V was shortened by 6 bases and J by 8 bases, with 8 bases between the two germline ends. The CDR3 loop spans 12 amino acids. The CDR3 sequence is CASSQQDSPLHF. For the CDR3, the DNA is TGTGCCAGCAGCCAACAAGATTCACCCCTCCACTTT.

This clone was counted between two and nine times. V and J are TRBV25-1 and TRBJ1-2; maybe TRBD1 (5 bases). This CDR3 comprises 13 residues. Germline values: CDR1 MGHDK, CDR2 SYGVNS. Trimming cost V 5 bases and J 7 bases, with 14 bases left between them. CDR3 region: CASSPRDVSGYTF. Written as DNA, the CDR3 is TGTGCCAGCAGTCCACGGGACGTCTCTGGCTACACCTTC.

The rearrangement uses TRBV11-2 and TRBJ1-6; 10 positions agree with TRBD1. CDR3 length equals 14 residues. Germline CDR1 reads SGHAT; CDR2 reads FQNNGV. The J segment lost 9 bases and the V segment lost 6 bases, leaving 5 bases of the junction unmatched. The CDR3 DNA reads TGTGCCAGCAGTTCGGGACAGGGGATTTCACCCCTCCACTTT. As protein: CASSSGQGISPLHF.

The rearrangement links TRBV19 to TRBJ2-2, with 10 bases aligning to TRBD2. The trim removed 7 bases at V and 4 bases at J, leaving 9 bases unmatched. Germline V gives CDR1 LNHDA, CDR2 SQIVND (reference sequence). The CDR3 sequence is 16 residues long. CDR3 protein: CASNTLAGVGTGELFF. CDR3 in DNA: TGTGCCAGTAACACTCTAGCGGGGGTGGGCACCGGGGAGCTGTTTTTT.

With regard to this clone: The same CDR3 can be traced to other DNA sequences in this sample. The V and J genes are TRBV5-6 and TRBJ2-3; 7 positions agree with TRBD1. Germline CDR1 is SGHDT and CDR2 is YYEEEE. The CDR3 spans 15 residues. Losses at the gene ends were 0 bases for V and 2 bases for J; bases not matched to a gene: 3. CDR3 bases: TGTGCCAGCAGCTTGGGACAGGGTTACACAGATACGCAGTATTTT. Translating it yields CASSLGQGYTDTQYF.

V gene TRBV29-1 combines with J gene TRBJ1-1, with 7 bases identical to TRBD1. The CDR3 contains 14 residues. J was trimmed by 1 base and V by 1 base; bases with no gene match: 3. The germline V gene has CDR1 SQVTM and CDR2 ANQGSEA. This CDR3 reads CSVEAGGRNTEAFF. The CDR3 nucleotides are TGCAGCGTTGAAGCAGGGGGGAGGAACACTGAAGCTTTCTTT.

This chain connects TRBV6-4 to TRBJ1-1; maybe TRBD1 (6 bases). This CDR3 has 15 amino acids. V dropped 3 bases and J dropped 5 bases, with 16 bases sitting between them. CDR1 MRHNA and CDR2 SNTAGT come from the germline V gene. DNA of the CDR3: TGTGCCAGCAGTGAATGGGGGGGCGCAGGGACTGAAGCTTTCTTT. Translation: CASSEWGGAGTEAFF.

The rearrangement uses TRBV5-5 and TRBJ1-5; a possible D gene is TRBD1 (5 bases). CDR1 is SGHKS and CDR2 is YYEKEE in the germline V gene (reference sequence). With 2 bases removed from V and 5 bases from J, the gap between germline ends came to 14 bases. CDR3 length: 15 amino acids. CDR3 amino acids: CASSFTTGAHQPQHF. The CDR3 DNA follows: TGTGCCAGCAGCTTTACCACCGGGGCCCATCAGCCCCAGCATTTT.

V and J are TRBV14 and TRBJ2-5; D call uncertain. Trimming removed 0 bases at V and 3 bases at J, with 11 bases between. This CDR3 spans 15 amino acids. Germline CDR1 is SGHDN and CDR2 is FVKESK. The chain's CDR3 is CASSQDRRSEETQYF. For the CDR3, the DNA is TGTGCCAGCAGCCAAGATCGCAGGTCAGAAGAGACCCAGTACTTC.

This clone was recorded a few times. This chain connects TRBV14 to TRBJ1-2; 10 positions match TRBD1. Germline V gene data show CDR1 as SGHDN and CDR2 as FVKESK. CDR3 length: 16 residues. J was trimmed by 8 bases and V by 4 bases; bases with no gene match: 13. CDR3 sequence (DNA): TGTGCCAGCAGCCGTCCCGGGACAGGGGCCGCCGGGGGCTACACCTTC. It encodes CASSRPGTGAAGGYTF.

The V gene is TRBV5-1, the J gene TRBJ2-5; the D gene is possibly TRBD1 (7 bases). From germline, CDR1 is SGHRS and CDR2 YFSETQ. The germline V and J ends were trimmed by 3 bases and 1 base, with 13 bases remaining between them. CDR3 length: 15 residues. CDR3 amino acids: CASSSAGQIQETQYF. CDR3 sequence (DNA): TGCGCCAGCAGCTCGGCGGGACAGATCCAAGAGACCCAGTACTTC.

J is TRBJ2-5 and V is TRBV6-1, with D uncertain. The CDR3 loop spans 13 amino acids. Germline-derived CDR1 and CDR2 are MNHNS and SASEGT. Trimming stripped 2 bases from V and 5 bases from J, with 9 bases between. The CDR3 bases are TGTGCCAGCAGTGAAATCCAGGACGAGACCCAGTACTTC. This encodes CASSEIQDETQYF.

This rearrangement joins TRBV5-1 to TRBJ1-5; D unresolved. Between the trimmed V and J ends, which lost 0 bases and 4 bases, there was a span of 11 bases. This CDR3 comprises 15 residues. Germline loops: CDR1 SGHRS, CDR2 YFSETQ. The CDR3 DNA follows: TGCGCCAGCAGCTTGGACGGGTTTACGAATCAGCCCCAGCATTTT. Amino acid sequence: CASSLDGFTNQPQHF.

This clone was counted between two and nine times. At one end, the junction sequence differs from germline, possibly due to a read error. This rearrangement joins TRBV7-2 to TRBJ2-3; D not resolved. CDR1 is SGHTA, CDR2 FQGNSA, per germline. This CDR3 spans 13 amino acids. The CDR3 loop is CASSLQWSDAQYF. CDR3 sequence (DNA): TGTGCCAGCAGCTTGCAGTGGTCAGATGCGCAGTATTTT.

This clone was found a few times. The rearrangement uses TRBV5-1 and TRBJ2-6; the D is unclear. With 6 bases removed from V and 0 bases from J, the gap between germline ends came to 7 bases. The CDR3 spans 14 residues. Looked up from germline, CDR1 is SGHRS and CDR2 is YFSETQ. DNA of the CDR3: TGCGCCAGCACAGACACCTCTGGGGCCAACGTCCTGACTTTC. Translating it yields CASTDTSGANVLTF.

The chain links TRBV7-2 to TRBJ1-6; 10 nucleotides agree with TRBD1. The V segment lost 6 bases and the J segment 6 bases; nucleotides outside the gene matches: 2. This CDR3 comprises 14 residues. Per germline, CDR1 SGHTA and CDR2 FQGNSA. This CDR3 reads CASSRDRGNSPLHF. The CDR3 DNA follows: TGTGCCAGCAGTCGGGACAGGGGTAATTCACCCCTCCACTTT.

The chain couples TRBV30 to TRBJ1-1; perhaps TRBD1 as D (5 bases). This CDR3 comprises 13 residues. The V end lost 7 bases, the J end lost 0 bases, and 12 bases lay between the germline ends. Germline CDR1 reads GTSNPN; CDR2 reads SVGIG (reference sequence). CDR3 sequence: CAFKEGLNTEAFF. The CDR3 nucleotides are TGTGCCTTCAAGGAGGGACTGAACACTGAAGCTTTCTTT.

This clone was counted a single time. This rearrangement joins TRBV2 to TRBJ1-5; maybe TRBD1 (6 bases). V dropped 4 bases and J dropped 7 bases, with 14 bases sitting between them. This CDR3 spans 14 amino acids. Germline V gives CDR1 SNHLY, CDR2 FYNNEI. For the CDR3, the DNA is TGTGCCAGCAGTGTTCAGGGGCACGACCAGCCCCAGCATTTT. Translating it yields CASSVQGHDQPQHF.

The chain links TRBV7-8 to TRBJ1-3; 10 nucleotides match TRBD1. CDR3 size: 15 residues. V dropped 5 bases and J dropped 8; count of bases not matched to a gene: 9. Germline-derived CDR1 and CDR2 are SGHVS and FQNEAQ. The CDR3 protein is CASSPAGTGEYTIYF. CDR3 in DNA: TGTGCCAGCAGCCCCGCCGGGACAGGGGAGTACACCATATATTTT. Using reference TRBV7-8 and TRBJ1-3 for the parts outside the CDR3, the full variable domain is GAGVSQSPRYKVAKRGQDVALRCDPISGHVSLFWYQQALGQGPEFLTYFQNEAQLDKSGLPSDRFFAERPEGSVSTLKIQRTQQEDSAVYLCASSPAGTGEYTIYFGEGSWLTVV.

V and J are TRBV2 and TRBJ1-2; D perhaps matches TRBD1 (6 bases). Trimming stripped 0 bases from V and 8 bases from J, with 13 bases between. The CDR3 loop spans 14 amino acids. CDR1 is SNHLY and CDR2 is FYNNEI in the germline V gene. The CDR3 protein is CASSEARGMRGYTF. The CDR3 DNA reads as TGTGCCAGCAGTGAAGCGAGGGGGATGCGGGGCTACACCTTC.

The V and J genes are TRBV9 and TRBJ2-3, with TRBD2 matching over 8 bases. Germline V lookup: CDR1 SGDLS, CDR2 YYNGEE. With 4 bases clipped from V and 4 bases from J, the junction kept 8 bases outside the gene matches. CDR3 length: 15 amino acids. Here the CDR3 reads CASSPSGRRADTQYF. The CDR3 nucleotides are TGTGCCAGCAGCCCCAGCGGGAGACGAGCAGATACGCAGTATTTT.

This clone was observed a few times. The CDR3 protein is CASSSLYLSPHATNEKLFF. CDR3 bases: TGTGCCAGCAGTTCGCTCTACCTCTCCCCACATGCAACTAATGAAAAACTGTTTTTT. The chain combines TRBV27 with TRBJ1-4; D gene uncertain. Trimming removed 4 bases from V and 0 bases from J, with 21 bases in between. The CDR3 is made up of 19 amino acids. Germline V gives CDR1 MNHEY, CDR2 SMNVEV (reference sequence).

The chain recombines TRBV5-6 with TRBJ2-2; D not resolved. CDR1 SGHDT and CDR2 YYEEEE come from the germline V gene. There are 15 residues in the CDR3. The V end was cut by 3 bases, the J end by 2 bases, with 11 bases between. This chain's CDR3 is CASSSYTVNTGELFF. In DNA form, the CDR3 reads TGTGCCAGCAGCTCTTACACGGTTAACACCGGGGAGCTGTTTTTT.

This clone was counted between two and nine times. The chain couples TRBV9 to TRBJ1-6; TRBD1 matches 8 bases. Germline CDR1 SGDLS, CDR2 YYNGEE. With 0 bases clipped from V and 10 bases from J, the junction kept 12 bases outside the gene matches. There are 17 residues in the CDR3. CDR3 in amino acids: CASSVGEGGQGRSPLHF. In nucleotides, the CDR3 is TGTGCCAGCAGCGTAGGGGAGGGTGGACAGGGAAGGTCACCCCTCCACTTT.

V usage is TRBV5-1 and J usage is TRBJ2-7; D not certain. With 4 bases removed from V and 3 bases from J, the gap between germline ends came to 14 bases. The CDR3 consists of 14 residues. CDR1 and CDR2 from the germline V gene are SGHRS and YFSETQ. CDR3: CASSPRTENYEQYV. The CDR3 region has the DNA TGCGCCAGCAGCCCCCGGACCGAAAACTACGAGCAGTACGTC.

This sequence joins TRBV27 and TRBJ2-5, with 15 bases fitting TRBD2. Germline values: CDR1 MNHEY, CDR2 SMNVEV (reference sequence). The CDR3 is 17 residues long. The junction had 10 bases not matched to a gene; V was cut back by 6 bases and J by 5 bases. CDR3 residues: CASSPRTSGRGMETQYF. CDR3 DNA sequence: TGTGCCAGCAGCCCTAGGACTAGCGGGAGGGGTATGGAGACCCAGTACTTC.